The T cell receptor beta chain under discussion was sequenced for a study of cytomegalovirus exposure and HLA in healthy donors. Background on the study: Early release data held tens of millions of unique TCRs from HLA-typed donors.

Study-wide results and limits: For most TCR beta V segments, an earlier analysis put the productive rate at about 87% or about 30% of the time.

This clone was observed once. The antigen remains unidentified. 13 Jbeta primers and 60 Vbeta primers were used for the PCR. This table comes from immunoSEQ multiplex PCR, and its TCRdb copy is limited to in-frame clones, with some not included. The sample has more than 130,000 clones; 60% to 85% are singletons. CDR1 is ENHRY and CDR2 is SYGVKD in the germline V gene. This CDR3 comprises 16 residues. V dropped 3 bases and J dropped 1 base, with 15 bases sitting between them. The specimen sequenced was PBMCs. This TCR was recovered from a male donor in good health and CMV-seronegative. The J gene is TRBJ1-2, the V gene TRBV10-3; TRBD1 is a possible D gene (6 bases). As DNA, the CDR3 is TGTGCCATCAGTGATCCAATCAGACAGGATAACTATGGCTACACCTTC. Protein: CAISDPIRQDNYGYTF.